This T cell receptor beta chain was sequenced in a study of regulatory T cells in long-lasting Graves disease. About the research overall: A definition of persistent Graves' disease required over 5 years of antithyroid drugs plus positive TSH receptor antibodies. Study-level points and caveats: Comparison showed that persistent patients shared more public clonotypes (under 3,000) than new patients (966).

Time point here: persistent/refractory GD, antithyroid drugs over 5 years with positive TRAb. The TCR library used RNA extracted from PBMCs. Combining iRepertoire HTBI primers with Arm-PCR of CDR3 regions, the authors built TCR beta libraries. One entry per CDR3 protein results from TCRdb running MiXCR on the multiplex PCR reads. The table lists 600,000 to 850,000 distinct CDR3 sequences, roughly 30% of them singletons, with about two fifths in the top ten. This clonotype has a count of ten or more. What it recognizes is unknown. CDR3 length equals 16 residues. V shed 3 bases, J shed 0 bases, and the junction held 6 bases outside the gene matches. Germline assignment: CDR1 MDHEN and CDR2 SYDVKM.

V and J are TRBV28 and TRBJ1-1; 8 bases map to TRBD1. The sequencing used peripheral blood mononuclear cells (PBMCs), collected when the disease was refractory, from a patient treated with antithyroid drugs. The receptor was isolated from a female donor with Graves disease. CDR3 in DNA: TGTGCCAGCAGTTTGCCAGGGGGCGGCGTGAACACTGAAGCTTTCTTT. Its protein product is CASSLPGGGVNTEAFF.